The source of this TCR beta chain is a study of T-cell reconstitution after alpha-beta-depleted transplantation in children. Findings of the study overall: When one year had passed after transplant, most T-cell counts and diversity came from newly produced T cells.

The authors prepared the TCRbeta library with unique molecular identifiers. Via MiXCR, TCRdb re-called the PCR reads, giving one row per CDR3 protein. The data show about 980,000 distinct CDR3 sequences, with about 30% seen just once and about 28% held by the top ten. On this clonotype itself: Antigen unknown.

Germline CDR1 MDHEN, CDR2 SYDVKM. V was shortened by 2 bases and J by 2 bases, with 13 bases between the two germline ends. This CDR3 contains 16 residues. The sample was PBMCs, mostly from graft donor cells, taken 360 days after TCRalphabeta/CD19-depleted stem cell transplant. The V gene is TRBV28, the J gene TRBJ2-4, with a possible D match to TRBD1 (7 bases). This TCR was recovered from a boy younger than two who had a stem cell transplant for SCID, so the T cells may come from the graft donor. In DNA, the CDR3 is TGTGCCAGCAGTTTACAGGGGGGCAGGACCAAAAACATTCAGTACTTC. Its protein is CASSLQGGRTKNIQYF.